Below, 26 T cell receptor beta chains from the same sample are listed, as sequenced in a study of blood T cell repertoires in COVID-19. Clones were sequenced by immunoSEQ multiplex PCR, and TCRdb holds only the in-frame ones, with some missing. There are about 200,000 clones in the sample; approximately 86% occur only once, and more than 4% lies in the top ten. Source material: PBMCs or T cells enriched from blood (not recorded which). These receptors all stem from a woman in her thirties who had been exposed to COVID-19.

The chain combines TRBV5-1 with TRBJ1-1, with 8 nucleotides matching TRBD1. The germline V gene encodes CDR1 SGHRS and CDR2 YFSETQ. This CDR3 contains 15 residues. Unmatched junction bases numbered 9, after V lost 4 bases and J lost 4 bases. The CDR3 loop reads CASSITGGLATEAFF. As DNA, the CDR3 is TGCGCCAGCAGCATCACAGGGGGTTTAGCCACTGAAGCTTTCTTT.

The chain carries TRBV19 and TRBJ1-1; D not certain. Germline V CDR1 and CDR2: LNHDA, SQIVND (reference sequence). This CDR3 contains 16 residues. Trimming shortened V by 7 bases and J by 4 bases, and 22 bases separated the two germline ends. This CDR3 reads CASTIPGRRAGTEAFF. In DNA, the CDR3 is TGTGCCAGTACTATTCCTGGGCGGAGGGCAGGCACTGAAGCTTTCTTT.

This sequence joins TRBV5-1 and TRBJ1-2; 7 nucleotides align to TRBD1. CDR1 and CDR2 (germline): SGHRS, YFSETQ. The junction had 9 bases not matched to a gene; V was cut back by 3 bases and J by 4 bases. This CDR3 has 15 amino acids. The DNA of the CDR3 is TGCGCCAGCAGCTGGGGGACAGCGGGAGCCTATGGCTACACCTTC. Translating it yields CASSWGTAGAYGYTF.

This chain's CDR3 is CNEAGPYGYTF. The CDR3 DNA sequence: TGCAACGAGGCAGGGCCCTATGGCTACACCTTC. This sequence joins TRBV20-1 and TRBJ1-2, with D perhaps matching TRBD1 (5 bases). CDR3 size: 11 residues. Germline V gene data show CDR1 as DFQATT and CDR2 as SNEGSKA (reference sequence).

The chain uses TRBV7-8 and TRBJ2-7; 7 bases fit TRBD1. The CDR3 loop spans 15 amino acids. The V gene's germline CDR1 is SGHVS and CDR2 FQNEAQ. V lost 1 base, J lost 0 bases, and 3 bases stayed unmatched. CDR3 sequence reads: CASSLGAGGSYEQYF. The CDR3 nucleotides are TGTGCCAGCAGCTTAGGTGCAGGGGGCTCCTACGAGCAGTACTTC. The full variable domain, in which reference TRBV7-8 and TRBJ2-7 provide the parts outside the CDR3, is GAGVSQSPRYKVAKRGQDVALRCDPISGHVSLFWYQQALGQGPEFLTYFQNEAQLDKSGLPSDRFFAERPEGSVSTLKIQRTQQEDSAVYLCASSLGAGGSYEQYFGPGTRLTVT.

The chain has TRBV5-5 and TRBJ2-7; TRBD1 matches 8 bases. This CDR3 is 13 amino acids long. Germline loops: CDR1 SGHKS, CDR2 YYEKEE (reference sequence). Trimming cost V 4 bases and J 3 bases; bases outside gene matches: 3. CDR3 nucleotide sequence: TGTGCCAGCAGCGCACAGGGGGGCTACGAGCAGTACTTC. It codes for CASSAQGGYEQYF.

There are a few counts of this clone. The V and J genes are TRBV11-2 and TRBJ2-4, with 11 bases aligning to TRBD2. V lost 7 bases and J lost 8; bases outside the gene matches: 10. The CDR3 runs to 15 residues. Germline V gives CDR1 SGHAT, CDR2 FQNNGV. The CDR3 sequence: CASTLLAGGRDIQYF. For the CDR3, the DNA is TGTGCCAGCACCCTGCTAGCGGGGGGCCGGGACATTCAGTACTTC. The variable domain in full, with the rest retrieved from reference TRBV11-2 and TRBJ2-4, is EAGVAQSPRYKIIEKRQSVAFWCNPISGHATLYWYQQILGQGPKLLIQFQNNGVVDDSQLPKDRFSAERLKGVDSTLKIQPAKLEDSAVYLCASTLLAGGRDIQYFGAGTRLSVL.

The rearrangement joins TRBV24-1 to TRBJ1-2; 12 bases are a match to TRBD1. Trimming cost V 9 bases and J 3 bases; bases outside gene matches: 7. CDR3 size: 15 residues. From germline, CDR1 is KGHDR and CDR2 SFDVKD. CDR3 residues: CATSSGTGGDYGYTF. As DNA, the CDR3 is TGTGCCACCTCATCTGGGACAGGGGGCGACTATGGCTACACCTTC.

There are a few counts of this clone. The rearrangement uses TRBV7-9 and TRBJ2-2, with D perhaps matching TRBD2 (6 bases). Germline CDR1 reads SEHNR; CDR2 reads FQNEAQ (reference sequence). This CDR3 comprises 17 residues. The V end lost 5 bases, the J end lost 3 bases, and 19 bases lay between the germline ends. The CDR3 DNA is TGTGCCAGCAGCCCCCTCGGGCGGGGCGTTCACACCGGGGAGCTGTTTTTT. Its translation: CASSPLGRGVHTGELFF.

The rearrangement joins TRBV7-3 to TRBJ2-7; a possible D gene is TRBD2 (5 bases). CDR3 size: 13 residues. The V gene lost 3 bases and the J gene lost 4 bases, with 10 bases spanning the gap. The germline V gene has CDR1 SGHTA and CDR2 FQGTGA. The CDR3: CASSLGLAYEQYF. The CDR3 DNA follows: TGTGCCAGCAGCTTGGGTCTAGCTTACGAGCAGTACTTC.

This chain links TRBV5-1 with TRBJ1-2, with D tentatively TRBD1 (5 bases). This CDR3 is 14 amino acids long. Per germline, CDR1 SGHRS and CDR2 YFSETQ. The V end lost 6 bases, the J end lost 0 bases, and 12 bases lay between the germline ends. CDR3 nucleotides: TGCGCCAGCAAGACAGATTCTACTAACTATGGCTACACCTTC. It is translated as CASKTDSTNYGYTF.

The gene calls are TRBV20-1 and TRBJ2-1; maybe TRBD2 (5 bases). Trimming pared 5 bases from V and 7 bases from J, leaving 9 bases between. The CDR3 loop spans 11 amino acids. CDR1 is DFQATT, CDR2 SNEGSKA, per germline (reference sequence). The CDR3 here is CSALQRNEQFF. The CDR3 DNA follows: TGCAGTGCTTTACAGCGGAATGAGCAGTTCTTC.

This clone was found once. The chain links TRBV5-6 to TRBJ2-7, with TRBD2 matching 16 bases. The CDR3 is 18 amino acids. V trimming: 4 bases; J trimming: 6 bases; junction bases outside the gene matches: 13. Germline V gene data show CDR1 as SGHDT and CDR2 as YYEEEE. CDR3 in amino acids: CASSAPPGLAGGRTEQYF. Written as DNA, the CDR3 is TGTGCCAGCAGCGCCCCACCGGGACTAGCGGGGGGGCGTACCGAGCAGTACTTC.

This clone was counted a few times. The chain uses TRBV29-1 and TRBJ2-7, with D possibly TRBD2 on 7 matching bases. The germline CDR1 and CDR2 sequences are SQVTM and ANQGSEA. V lost 4 bases to trimming and J lost 8 bases, with 18 bases between them. This CDR3 contains 13 residues. The DNA of the CDR3 is TGCAGCGTTGGGGCAGGGGAGGGGTACCAGCAGTACTTC. Its translation is CSVGAGEGYQQYF.

The V gene is TRBV3-1 (or the pseudogene TRBV3-2), the J gene TRBJ2-1; maybe TRBD2 (6 bases). V lost 1 base and J 6 bases, leaving 16 bases between the germline ends. Germline lookup yields CDR1 LGHDT and CDR2 YNNKEL (reference sequence). The CDR3 is 16 amino acids. The CDR3 DNA reads as TGTGCCAGCAGCCAAGTACGGACTACCGGGCCCAATGAGCAGTTCTTC. It codes for CASSQVRTTGPNEQFF.

This chain uses TRBV7-2 with TRBJ2-7, with D hard to call. The length of the CDR3 is 13 residues. CDR1 and CDR2 from the germline V gene are SGHTA and FQGNSA. V was cut by 4 bases and J by 2 bases, with 9 bases left in between. CDR3 coding DNA: TGTGCCAGCAGCTCCCAGGTGCCCTACGAGCAGTACTTC. This translates into CASSSQVPYEQYF.

This rearrangement joins TRBV29-1 to TRBJ1-2, with D maybe TRBD1 (5 bases). There are 13 residues in the CDR3. Germline CDR1 is SQVTM and CDR2 is ANQGSEA. V lost 4 bases to trimming and J lost 4 bases, with 13 bases between them. CDR3 sequence reads: CSVGSGTSYGYTF. CDR3 coding DNA: TGCAGCGTTGGATCAGGGACTAGCTATGGCTACACCTTC.

V is TRBV6-5 and J is TRBJ1-2; D perhaps matches TRBD1 (6 bases). Trimming stripped 3 bases from V and 5 bases from J, with 16 bases between. CDR1 is MNHEY, CDR2 SVGAGI, per germline. The CDR3 runs 15 residues. The CDR3 coding sequence is TGTGCCAGCAGTTATACAGGGCAGGCTGGATATGGCTACACCTTC. As protein: CASSYTGQAGYGYTF.

This sequence joins TRBV11-2 and TRBJ1-1, with TRBD1 matching over 7 bases. The CDR3 contains 13 residues. The V segment lost 6 bases and the J segment 6 bases; nucleotides outside the gene matches: 7. The germline gives CDR1 SGHAT, CDR2 FQNNGV. The CDR3 bases are TGTGCCAGCAGAATCACAGGGGCCCCTGAAGCTTTCTTT. This gives the protein CASRITGAPEAFF.

Details on this clone: An end of the junction does not agree with germline; a read error may underlie this. This chain uses TRBV25-1 with TRBJ1-2; no clear D gene. The CDR3 totals 13 residues. CDR1 MGHDK and CDR2 SYGVNS come from the germline V gene. The CDR3 loop reads CASSEVNSDPRIF. CDR3 DNA sequence: TGTGCCAGCAGTGAAGTCAATAGCGACCCTCGAATCTTC.

The chain joins TRBV10-1 to TRBJ1-5; D is possibly TRBD1 (6 bases). Per germline, CDR1 WNHNN and CDR2 SYGVQD (reference sequence). The CDR3 spans 16 residues. V was shortened by 8 bases and J by 6 bases, with 23 bases between the two germline ends. The CDR3 loop reads CASHPNLGQRGQPQHF. DNA for the CDR3: TGCGCCAGCCACCCCAACCTCGGACAGAGGGGTCAGCCCCAGCATTTT.

The chain links TRBV27 to TRBJ2-3, with 13 nucleotides matching TRBD2. V lost 5 bases and J lost 1; bases outside the gene matches: 3. This CDR3 is built from 16 residues. Per the germline V gene, CDR1 is MNHEY and CDR2 is SMNVEV (reference sequence). This CDR3 is CASSAGLAGGTDTQYF. CDR3 sequence (DNA): TGTGCCAGCAGTGCTGGACTAGCGGGGGGCACAGATACGCAGTATTTT.

The chain's CDR3 is CACEDRGTGQPQHF. CDR3 in DNA: TGTGCCTGCGAGGACAGGGGGACAGGGCAGCCCCAGCATTTT. V gene TRBV30 combines with J gene TRBJ1-5; 10 nucleotides line up with TRBD1. The V gene's germline CDR1 is GTSNPN and CDR2 SVGIG (reference sequence). There are 14 residues in the CDR3. V was clipped by 6 bases and J by 7 bases; unmatched bases: 9.

The chain has TRBV7-3 and TRBJ1-6, with 9 bases matching TRBD1. Germline V gene lookup returns CDR1 SGHTA and CDR2 FQGTGA. J lost 9 bases, V lost 4 bases, and 4 bases had no gene match. This CDR3 region has 14 residues. This CDR3 reads CASSSGQGPSPLHF. The CDR3 coding sequence is TGTGCCAGCAGCTCGGGACAGGGACCTTCACCCCTCCACTTT.

This sequence joins TRBV30 and TRBJ1-1; 10 positions match TRBD1. CDR1 is GTSNPN, CDR2 SVGIG, per germline (reference sequence). The CDR3 is 15 amino acids. Germline trimming cut 1 base from V and 7 bases from J; bases unmatched to any gene: 9. CDR3 residues: CAWSGDGQGDFEAFF. CDR3 DNA: TGTGCCTGGAGTGGAGACGGACAGGGGGATTTTGAAGCTTTCTTT.

The genes are TRBV7-9 and TRBJ1-2, with TRBD1 matching 7 bases. The CDR3 consists of 15 residues. CDR1 SEHNR and CDR2 FQNEAQ come from the germline V gene (reference sequence). With 5 bases clipped from V and 7 bases from J, the junction kept 13 bases outside the gene matches. The CDR3 DNA is TGTGCCAGCAGCGAGGGGGCGGGGACACTTCGTGGCTACACCTTC. Amino acid sequence: CASSEGAGTLRGYTF.